Below, 11 T cell receptor beta chains from the same sample are listed, as sequenced in a study of T cell repertoires in cytomegalovirus infection. These receptors' targets are unknown. TCRdb reanalysed the reads using MiXCR and keeps one entry per CDR3 protein. The repertoire holds some 220,000 distinct CDR3 sequences, with roughly two fifths as singletons. Sequences were derived from CD8+ T cells from cultured PBMCs, sampled from culture after CMV antigen stimulation. These receptors were taken from a human donor in good health (CMV status not recorded). Some clones in this sample may be carry-over from other donors' samples.

The chain recombines TRBV5-1 with TRBJ2-1; unclear D gene. Trimming removed 4 bases at V and 10 bases at J, with 9 bases between. From germline, CDR1 is SGHRS and CDR2 YFSETQ. The CDR3 is 11 amino acids. The CDR3 here is CASSPSVEQFF. CDR3 DNA: TGCGCCAGCAGCCCCTCGGTGGAGCAGTTCTTC.

V usage is TRBV7-2 and J usage is TRBJ1-3, with 7 bases lining up with TRBD1. The V and J ends lost 1 base and 0 bases, in that order; junction bases with no gene match: 6. Germline V gene lookup returns CDR1 SGHTA and CDR2 FQGNSA. The CDR3 length is 17 residues. The CDR3 region is CASSLELAGGSGNTIYF. The CDR3 DNA is TGTGCCAGCAGCTTAGAATTGGCAGGGGGCTCTGGAAACACCATATATTTT.

The chain is built from TRBV28 and TRBJ1-5, with TRBD1 as a possible D gene (5 bases). The CDR3 contains 15 residues. V gave up 4 bases and J gave up 0 bases, with 10 bases separating them. The germline V gene encodes CDR1 MDHEN and CDR2 SYDVKM. CDR3 sequence reads: CASSYRFYSNQPQHF. In nucleotides, the CDR3 is TGTGCCAGCAGTTACAGGTTCTATAGCAATCAGCCCCAGCATTTT. Full variable domain (missing parts from reference TRBV28 and TRBJ1-5): DVKVTQSSRYLVKRTGEKVFLECVQDMDHENMFWYRQDPGLGLRLIYFSYDVKMKEKGDIPEGYSVSREKKERFSLILESASTNQTSMYLCASSYRFYSNQPQHFGDGTRLSIL.

CDR3 protein: CASSRTGTSGRSSYNEQFF. Written as DNA, the CDR3 is TGTGCCAGCAGCCGCACCGGGACTAGCGGGAGGTCCTCCTACAATGAGCAGTTCTTC. The J gene is TRBJ2-1, the V gene TRBV7-2, with 15 bases that match TRBD2. V shed 5 bases, J shed 0 bases, and the junction held 8 bases outside the gene matches. This CDR3 has 19 amino acids. Germline-derived CDR1 and CDR2 are SGHTA and FQGNSA.

The chain links TRBV11-2 to TRBJ2-5, with D tentatively TRBD1 or TRBD2 (5 bases each). This CDR3 region has 15 residues. CDR1 is SGHAT and CDR2 is FQNNGV in the germline V gene. V was cut by 0 bases and J by 5 bases, with 13 bases left in between. The CDR3 nucleotides read TGTGCCAGCAGCTTAGAACATCGGGGACGGGAGACCCAGTACTTC. It specifies CASSLEHRGRETQYF.

The chain joins TRBV7-2 to TRBJ1-1; no clear D gene. Trimming took off 1 base at V and 7 bases at J, with 4 bases between the two ends. The germline gives CDR1 SGHTA, CDR2 FQGNSA. CDR3 length: 11 amino acids. CDR3 DNA sequence: TGTGCCAGCAGCTTAGATGTTGAAGCTTTCTTT. Protein: CASSLDVEAFF.

This clonotype was seen many times. The V gene is TRBV7-8, the J gene TRBJ2-3, with TRBD1 as a possible D gene (5 bases). V was pared by 2 bases and J by 2 bases, with 14 bases between. The CDR3 consists of 16 residues. The germline V gene has CDR1 SGHVS and CDR2 FQNEAQ. As DNA, the CDR3 is TGTGCCAGCAGCTTAACAAAGGACATGAACACAGATACGCAGTATTTT. The encoded protein is CASSLTKDMNTDTQYF.

V gene TRBV19 combines with J gene TRBJ2-3; D tentatively reads TRBD1 or TRBD2 (5 bases each). This CDR3 contains 14 residues. CDR1 LNHDA and CDR2 SQIVND come from the germline V gene (reference sequence). V was pared by 3 bases and J by 6 bases, with 13 bases between. CDR3 DNA sequence: TGTGCCAGTAGTATCCGGGACCTCTGGGATACGCAGTATTTT. Its translation is CASSIRDLWDTQYF.

DNA of the CDR3: TGTGCCAGCAGCCAAGTAGCGGGGGGCTCCTACGAGCAGTACTTC. This translates into CASSQVAGGSYEQYF. The rearrangement uses TRBV4-2 and TRBJ2-7; 10 bases align to TRBD2. This CDR3 region has 15 residues. Per the germline V gene, CDR1 is LGHNA and CDR2 is YNFKEQ. V gave up 1 base and J gave up 0 bases; unmatched junction bases: 0.

The table lists this clonotype with a few counts. J is TRBJ2-7 and V is TRBV2; D may be TRBD2 (6 bases). Germline CDR1 is SNHLY and CDR2 is FYNNEI. V was shortened by 7 bases and J by 5 bases, with 24 bases between the two germline ends. CDR3 length: 16 residues. CDR3 residues: CASTPFFAGISDEQYF. DNA for the CDR3: TGTGCCAGCACCCCGTTCTTCGCGGGAATTTCGGACGAGCAGTACTTC.

V is TRBV6-5 and J is TRBJ2-4, with D maybe TRBD1 (6 bases). V was shortened by 4 bases and J by 0 bases, with 13 bases between the two germline ends. Germline V gene lookup returns CDR1 MNHEY and CDR2 SVGAGI. The CDR3 sequence is 16 residues long. The DNA of the CDR3 is TGTGCCAGCAGTTCTCCGAGGACAGTAGCCAAAAACATTCAGTACTTC. This gives the protein CASSSPRTVAKNIQYF.